Presented here are 23 T cell receptor beta chains from one specimen sequenced in a study of human T cells and chemical hapten exposure (dated by TCRdb to the early 2020s). Library creation used RACE. Sequenced using a NextSeq 500. TCRdb took the public reads, trimmed them with fastp at Q25, ran MiXCR for clone calling and kept in-frame beta chains. Rows matching on CDR3 protein sequence are summarized as one entry with the most common DNA and genes. The sample table shows about 85,000 distinct CDR3 sequences, and 11% are seen once. Around 1.4% of the sample comes from the top ten. The time point label of this sample denotes: patch test 2, 6 weeks after DPC sensitization. The treatment or condition label, read with the paper, signifies: therapeutic diphenylcyclopropenone sensitization with weekly scalp DPC. The sample consisted of whole blood, taken in connection with sensitization to the hapten diphenylcyclopropenone (DPC). Receptors were obtained from a man in his late teens or twenties with alopecia areata. Some clones in this sample may be carry-over from other donors' samples.

Many counts were recorded for this clonotype. The rearrangement uses TRBV19 and TRBJ1-1, with D hard to call. Germline CDR1 is LNHDA and CDR2 is SQIVND (reference sequence). V was pared by 4 bases and J by 1 base, with 10 bases between. This CDR3 contains 14 residues. The CDR3 coding sequence is TGTGCCAGTAGTACAAACACTAGGAACACTGAAGCTTTCTTT. Protein sequence: CASSTNTRNTEAFF.

The V gene is TRBV19, the J gene TRBJ2-3, with D perhaps TRBD1 (5 bases). The CDR3 sequence is 12 residues long. Germline CDR1 is LNHDA and CDR2 is SQIVND (reference sequence). Trimming pared 3 bases from V and 8 bases from J, leaving 9 bases between. The CDR3 spells CASSMHQGTQYF. For the CDR3, the DNA is TGTGCCAGTAGTATGCACCAGGGTACGCAGTATTTT. Looking up the rest from reference TRBV19 and TRBJ2-3 gives the full variable domain: DGGITQSPKYLFRKEGQNVTLSCEQNLNHDAMYWYRQDPGQGLRLIYYSQIVNDFQKGDIAEGYSVSREKKESFPLTVTSAQKNPTAFYLCASSMHQGTQYFGPGTRLTVL.

This clonotype was observed at least ten times. The J gene is TRBJ2-1, the V gene TRBV29-1; the D gene could be TRBD1 or TRBD2 (5 bases each). The CDR3 is 10 amino acids. Germline assignment: CDR1 SQVTM and CDR2 ANQGSEA. With 3 bases removed from V and 15 bases from J, the gap between germline ends came to 12 bases. The CDR3 loop reads CSVESGPGFF. DNA for the CDR3: TGCAGCGTTGAGTCGGGGCCTGGGTTCTTC.

The J gene is TRBJ2-3, the V gene TRBV7-9, with 11 nucleotides matching TRBD2. Losses at the gene ends were 6 bases for V and 2 bases for J; bases not matched to a gene: 7. The CDR3 totals 16 residues. The germline V gene encodes CDR1 SEHNR and CDR2 FQNEAQ (reference sequence). The CDR3 bases are TGTGCCAGCAGAGGACCACTAGCGGGGGACACAGATACGCAGTATTTT. As protein: CASRGPLAGDTDTQYF.

This clonotype has more than one count but fewer than ten. This chain links TRBV6-4 with TRBJ1-2, with D perhaps matching TRBD1 (6 bases). The V end lost 2 bases, the J end lost 1 base, and 14 bases lay between the germline ends. The germline V gene has CDR1 MRHNA and CDR2 SNTAGT. The CDR3 runs 16 residues. The CDR3 here is CASSDQPTGFNYGYTF. CDR3 DNA: TGTGCCAGCAGTGACCAGCCAACAGGGTTTAACTATGGCTACACCTTC.

This clonotype was counted only a few times. The chain has TRBV6-2 or TRBV6-3 and TRBJ1-1; 7 positions match TRBD1. Trimming at V came to 2 bases and at J to 11 bases, leaving 8 bases not matched to a gene. Germline lookup yields CDR1 MNHEY and CDR2 SVGEGT. The CDR3 totals 13 residues. DNA of the CDR3: TGTGCCAGCAGTTACCAGGGGGGGATGAACGCTTTCTTT. Amino acid sequence: CASSYQGGMNAFF.

The rearrangement joins TRBV7-9 to TRBJ2-1, with 10 nucleotides matching TRBD1. Per germline, CDR1 SEHNR and CDR2 FQNEAQ (reference sequence). CDR3 size: 15 residues. V lost 8 bases to trimming and J lost 4 bases; unmatched junction nucleotides: 8. The CDR3 loop is CASRGQGRAYNEQFF. DNA for the CDR3: TGTGCCAGCCGGGGACAGGGGAGAGCTTACAATGAGCAGTTCTTC.

The CDR3 region is CASRRQSSGANVLTF. Written as DNA, the CDR3 is TGTGCCAGCAGGAGACAGAGCTCTGGGGCCAACGTCCTGACTTTC. V and J are TRBV7-9 and TRBJ2-6; maybe TRBD1 (5 bases). The germline CDR1 and CDR2 sequences are SEHNR and FQNEAQ (reference sequence). V was pared by 6 bases and J by 0 bases, with 9 bases between. The length of the CDR3 is 15 residues. Full variable domain (missing parts from reference TRBV7-9 and TRBJ2-6): DTGVSQNPRHKITKRGQNVTFRCDPISEHNRLYWYRQTLGQGPEFLTYFQNEAQLEKSRLLSDRFSAERPKGSFSTLEIQRTEQGDSAMYLCASRRQSSGANVLTFGAGSRLTVL.

This chain joins TRBV7-3 and TRBJ1-1; unclear D gene. V dropped 4 bases and J dropped 6 bases, with 12 bases sitting between them. Germline CDR1 and CDR2: SGHTA and FQGTGA. This CDR3 is 13 amino acids long. CDR3 nucleotides: TGTGCCAGCAGCTCGGGCGCCCGCTCTGAAGCTTTCTTT. It specifies CASSSGARSEAFF.

J is TRBJ1-5 and V is TRBV9; a possible D gene is TRBD1 (6 bases). CDR3 length equals 13 residues. The germline V gene encodes CDR1 SGDLS and CDR2 YYNGEE. Trimming shortened V by 3 bases and J by 7 bases, and 11 bases separated the two germline ends. As DNA, the CDR3 is TGTGCCAGCAGCGCTACAGGGATCCAGCCCCAGCATTTT. As protein: CASSATGIQPQHF.

In this sample, this clonotype turned up a few times. The rearrangement links TRBV24-1 to TRBJ2-1; a possible D gene is TRBD2 (5 bases). CDR1 KGHDR and CDR2 SFDVKD come from the germline V gene. The CDR3 spans 15 residues. Trimming shortened V by 5 bases and J by 0 bases, and 10 bases separated the two germline ends. CDR3 amino acids: CATSGRRSSYNEQFF. The DNA of the CDR3 is TGTGCCACCAGTGGTCGGAGGAGCTCCTACAATGAGCAGTTCTTC.

This clonotype came up a few times. The chain employs TRBV11-2 and TRBJ1-2, with D maybe TRBD1 (6 bases). Germline CDR1 and CDR2: SGHAT and FQNNGV. Trimming removed 5 bases from V and 6 bases from J, with 19 bases in between. The CDR3 has 15 amino acids. CDR3 sequence: CASSPVTGGRNGYTF. In DNA form, the CDR3 reads TGTGCCAGCAGCCCGGTAACGGGGGGCCGTAATGGCTACACCTTC.

The J gene is TRBJ1-1, the V gene TRBV12-3 or TRBV12-4; the D is unclear. The length of the CDR3 is 14 residues. Between the trimmed V and J ends, which lost 1 base and 2 bases, there was a span of 8 bases. The CDR3, as DNA: TGTGCCAGCAGTTTAGGCCAGGCCAACACTGAAGCTTTCTTT. It codes for CASSLGQANTEAFF.

This clonotype was found a few times. The DNA of the CDR3 is TGTGCCAGCAGCTGGACCGCCGAGTACGAGCAGTACTTC. Translating gives CASSWTAEYEQYF. The chain carries TRBV11-2 and TRBJ2-7, with no clear D. This CDR3 comprises 13 residues. Germline CDR1 and CDR2: SGHAT and FQNNGV. V lost 4 bases and J lost 4, with 11 bases in between.

This clonotype was detected only a few times. This chain uses TRBV21-1 with TRBJ2-3; the table gives TRBD1 as D, unverified against the DNA. TRBV21-1 is assigned pseudogene status. CDR3 length equals 18 residues. CDR3 DNA sequence: TGTGCCAGCATCCCCGAACCCCGCCCGGGGGAAGGGACAGATACGCAGTATTTT. Protein product: CASIPEPRPGEGTDTQYF.

The rearrangement joins TRBV27 to TRBJ1-5; TRBD1 agrees at 10 bases. The CDR3 has 15 amino acids. J gave up 6 bases and V 5 bases, and 7 bases lay outside the gene matches. Germline V gene data show CDR1 as MNHEY and CDR2 as SMNVEV (reference sequence). The CDR3 sequence is CASSDRGHFGQPQHF. CDR3 sequence (DNA): TGTGCCAGCAGTGACAGGGGGCACTTCGGTCAGCCCCAGCATTTT.

This clonotype turned up a few times. The V and J genes are TRBV7-9 and TRBJ2-1, with 8 positions matching TRBD2. The V and J ends lost 11 bases and 10 bases, in that order; junction bases with no gene match: 1. The CDR3 sequence is 9 residues long. Germline CDR1 SEHNR, CDR2 FQNEAQ (reference sequence). The CDR3 sequence is CAAGGEQFF. In DNA, the CDR3 is TGTGCCGCGGGGGGAGAGCAGTTCTTC. Full variable domain (outside the CDR3, taken from reference TRBV7-9 and TRBJ2-1): DTGVSQNPRHKITKRGQNVTFRCDPISEHNRLYWYRQTLGQGPEFLTYFQNEAQLEKSRLLSDRFSAERPKGSFSTLEIQRTEQGDSAMYLCAAGGEQFFGPGTRLTVL.

Ten or more counts support this clonotype. This sequence joins TRBV18 and TRBJ2-1; TRBD2 matches at 8 bases. V lost 4 bases and J lost 7; bases outside the gene matches: 9. CDR1 is KGHSH and CDR2 is LQKENI in the germline V gene. The CDR3 is made up of 15 amino acids. In nucleotides, the CDR3 is TGTGCCAGCTCACAAAGCGGGGGATGGTGGAATGAGCAGTTCTTC. Translated, it gives CASSQSGGWWNEQFF.

This clonotype was counted a few times. The chain has TRBV20-1 and TRBJ1-5, with unresolved D. This CDR3 has 16 residues. V lost 0 bases, J lost 0 bases, and 12 bases lay in between. From germline, CDR1 is DFQATT and CDR2 SNEGSKA (reference sequence). The CDR3 DNA reads TGCAGTGCTAGAGATCGGCAGGACTATAGCAATCAGCCCCAGCATTTT. Amino acids: CSARDRQDYSNQPQHF.

This clonotype was seen a few times. The chain employs TRBV27 and TRBJ2-7; 10 bases agree with TRBD1. V shed 6 bases and J 6 bases; nucleotides not matched to a gene: 8. Germline V gene lookup returns CDR1 MNHEY and CDR2 SMNVEV (reference sequence). CDR3 size: 14 residues. The CDR3 region is CASSPGQGYAEQYF. CDR3 sequence (DNA): TGTGCCAGCAGCCCGGGACAGGGGTATGCCGAGCAGTACTTC.

The chain employs TRBV11-2 and TRBJ2-2; TRBD2 agrees at 7 bases. The V segment lost 6 bases and the J segment 4 bases; nucleotides outside the gene matches: 5. The CDR3 has 14 residues. Germline V lookup: CDR1 SGHAT, CDR2 FQNNGV. The DNA of the CDR3 is TGTGCCAGCAGGATCTGGGGGGGCACCGGGGAGCTGTTTTTT. It yields the protein CASRIWGGTGELFF.

This clonotype was seen more than once but under ten times. This sequence joins TRBV12-3 or TRBV12-4 and TRBJ2-5; 8 bases are a match to TRBD2. The CDR3 spans 15 residues. Germline trimming cut 6 bases from V and 3 bases from J; bases unmatched to any gene: 9. Here the CDR3 DNA reads TGTGCCAGCAGGGCCTCATTAGCGGGGAAAGAGACCCAGTACTTC. Its translation is CASRASLAGKETQYF.

This clonotype was recorded at least ten times. J is TRBJ2-5 and V is TRBV19; D is tentatively TRBD1 or TRBD2 (5 bases each). V was trimmed by 4 bases and J by 4 bases, leaving 19 bases between them. CDR3 length: 16 amino acids. Germline CDR1 and CDR2: LNHDA and SQIVND (reference sequence). The DNA for the CDR3 is TGTGCCAGTAGTACTTCTGAGGGGCTAGTAAGAGAGACCCAGTACTTC. This translates into CASSTSEGLVRETQYF.